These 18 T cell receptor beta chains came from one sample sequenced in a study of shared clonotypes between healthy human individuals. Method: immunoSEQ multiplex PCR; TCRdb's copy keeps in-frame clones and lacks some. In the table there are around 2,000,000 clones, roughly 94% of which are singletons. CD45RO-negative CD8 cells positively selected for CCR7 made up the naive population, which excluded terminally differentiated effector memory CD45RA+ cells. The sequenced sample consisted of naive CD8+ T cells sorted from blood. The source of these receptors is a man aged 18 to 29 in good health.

The DNA of the CDR3 is TGTGCCGCTTACGACAGGGAATTAACAGATACGCAGTATTTT. Protein sequence: CAAYDRELTDTQYF. The chain recombines TRBV2 with TRBJ2-3, with 7 bases fitting TRBD1. Germline CDR1 SNHLY, CDR2 FYNNEI. The CDR3 is 14 amino acids. The trim removed 11 bases at V and 3 bases at J, leaving 11 bases unmatched. Variable domain in full (rest from reference TRBV2 and TRBJ2-3): EPEVTQTPSHQVTQMGQEVILRCVPISNHLYFYWYRQILGQKVEFLVSFYNNEISEKSEIFDDQFSVERPDGSNFTLKIRSTKLEDSAMYFCAAYDRELTDTQYFGPGTRLTVL.

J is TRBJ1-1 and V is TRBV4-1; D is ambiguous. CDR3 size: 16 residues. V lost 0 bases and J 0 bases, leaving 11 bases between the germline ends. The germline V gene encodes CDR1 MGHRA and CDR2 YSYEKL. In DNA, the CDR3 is TGCGCCAGCAGCCAAGATCCCGGGCTCATGAACACTGAAGCTTTCTTT. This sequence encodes CASSQDPGLMNTEAFF.

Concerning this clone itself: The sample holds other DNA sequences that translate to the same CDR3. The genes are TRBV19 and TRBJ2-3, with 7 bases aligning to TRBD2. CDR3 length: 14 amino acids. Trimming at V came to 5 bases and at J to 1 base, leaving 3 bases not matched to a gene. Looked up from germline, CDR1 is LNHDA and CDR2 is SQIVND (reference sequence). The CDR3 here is CASSLAGGTDTQYF. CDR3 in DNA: TGTGCCAGTAGTCTGGCGGGGGGCACAGATACGCAGTATTTT.

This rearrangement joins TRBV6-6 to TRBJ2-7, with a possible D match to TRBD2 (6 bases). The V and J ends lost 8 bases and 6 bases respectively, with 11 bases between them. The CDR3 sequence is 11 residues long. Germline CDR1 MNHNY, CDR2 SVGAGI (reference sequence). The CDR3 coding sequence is TGTGCCAGCGGGGGGTCTGTCGAGCAGTACTTC. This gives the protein CASGGSVEQYF.

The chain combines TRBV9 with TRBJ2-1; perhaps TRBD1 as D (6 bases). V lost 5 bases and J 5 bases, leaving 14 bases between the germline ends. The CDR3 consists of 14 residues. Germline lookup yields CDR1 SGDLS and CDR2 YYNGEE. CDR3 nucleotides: TGTGCCAGCAGTCCTATTAGGACAGACAATGAGCAGTTCTTC. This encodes CASSPIRTDNEQFF.

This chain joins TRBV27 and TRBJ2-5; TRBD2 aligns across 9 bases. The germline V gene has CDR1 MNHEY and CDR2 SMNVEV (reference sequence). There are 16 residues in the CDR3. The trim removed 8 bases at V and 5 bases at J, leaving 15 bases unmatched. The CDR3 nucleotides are TGTGCCAGCTCCCTTCTTGGCGGGGGGGCCGAGGAGACCCAGTACTTC. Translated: CASSLLGGGAEETQYF.

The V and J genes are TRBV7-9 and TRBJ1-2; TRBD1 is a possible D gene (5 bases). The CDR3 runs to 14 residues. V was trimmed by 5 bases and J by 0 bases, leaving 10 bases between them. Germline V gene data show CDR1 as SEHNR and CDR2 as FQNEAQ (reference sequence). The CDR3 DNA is TGTGCCAGCAGCCCTGGGGCGGCTAACTATGGCTACACCTTC. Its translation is CASSPGAANYGYTF.

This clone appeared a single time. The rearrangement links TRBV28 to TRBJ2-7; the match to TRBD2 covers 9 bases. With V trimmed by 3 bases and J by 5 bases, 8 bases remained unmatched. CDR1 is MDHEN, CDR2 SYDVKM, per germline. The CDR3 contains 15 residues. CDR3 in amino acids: CASSFSGGVRNEQYF. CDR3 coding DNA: TGTGCCAGCAGTTTTAGCGGGGGAGTACGCAACGAGCAGTACTTC.

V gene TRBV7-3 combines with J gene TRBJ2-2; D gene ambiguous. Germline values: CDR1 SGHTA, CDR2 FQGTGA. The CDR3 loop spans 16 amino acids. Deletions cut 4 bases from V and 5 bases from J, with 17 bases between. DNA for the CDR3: TGTGCCAGCAGCTCAGATTTAATAACAGAGACCGGGGAGCTGTTTTTT. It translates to CASSSDLITETGELFF.

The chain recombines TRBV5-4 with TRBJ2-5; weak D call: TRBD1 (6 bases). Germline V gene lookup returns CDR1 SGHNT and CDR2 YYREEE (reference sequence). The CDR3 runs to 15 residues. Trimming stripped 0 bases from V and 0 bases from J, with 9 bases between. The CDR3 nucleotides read TGTGCCAGCAGCTTGGGGGGACAATACCAAGAGACCCAGTACTTC. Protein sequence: CASSLGGQYQETQYF.

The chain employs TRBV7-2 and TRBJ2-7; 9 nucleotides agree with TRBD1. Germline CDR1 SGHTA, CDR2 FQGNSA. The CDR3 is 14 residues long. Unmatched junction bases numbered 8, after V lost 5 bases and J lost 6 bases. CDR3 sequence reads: CASSLGQGSLEQYF. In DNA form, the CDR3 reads TGTGCCAGCAGCCTGGGACAGGGAAGTCTCGAGCAGTACTTC.

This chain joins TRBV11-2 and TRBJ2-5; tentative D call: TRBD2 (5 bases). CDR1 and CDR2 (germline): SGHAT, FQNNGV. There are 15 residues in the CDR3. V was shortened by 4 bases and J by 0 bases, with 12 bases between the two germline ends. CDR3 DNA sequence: TGTGCCAGCAGCTCTACCGGGCGGGACCAAGAGACCCAGTACTTC. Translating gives CASSSTGRDQETQYF.

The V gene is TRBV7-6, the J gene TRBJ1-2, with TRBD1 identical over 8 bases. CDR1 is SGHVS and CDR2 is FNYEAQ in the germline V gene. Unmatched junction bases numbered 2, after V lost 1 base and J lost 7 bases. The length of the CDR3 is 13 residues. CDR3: CASSLGQGAGYTF. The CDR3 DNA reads TGTGCCAGCAGCTTAGGGCAGGGGGCTGGCTACACCTTC. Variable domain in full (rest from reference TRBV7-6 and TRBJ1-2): GAGVSQSPRYKVTKRGQDVALRCDPISGHVSLYWYRQALGQGPEFLTYFNYEAQQDKSGLPNDRFSAERPEGSISTLTIQRTEQRDSAMYRCASSLGQGAGYTFGSGTRLTVV.

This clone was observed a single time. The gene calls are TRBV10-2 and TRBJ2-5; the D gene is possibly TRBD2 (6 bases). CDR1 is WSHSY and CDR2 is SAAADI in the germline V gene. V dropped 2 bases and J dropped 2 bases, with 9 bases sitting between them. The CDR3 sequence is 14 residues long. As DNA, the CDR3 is TGCGCCAGCAGTGAGGGAGGGTTTCAAGAGACCCAGTACTTC. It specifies CASSEGGFQETQYF.

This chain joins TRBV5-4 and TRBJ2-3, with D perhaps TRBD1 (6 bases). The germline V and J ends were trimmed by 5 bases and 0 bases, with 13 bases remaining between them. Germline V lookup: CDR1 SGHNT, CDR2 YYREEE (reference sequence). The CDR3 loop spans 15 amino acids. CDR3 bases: TGTGCCAGCAGGTGGTGGGGACATAGCACAGATACGCAGTATTTT. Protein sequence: CASRWWGHSTDTQYF.

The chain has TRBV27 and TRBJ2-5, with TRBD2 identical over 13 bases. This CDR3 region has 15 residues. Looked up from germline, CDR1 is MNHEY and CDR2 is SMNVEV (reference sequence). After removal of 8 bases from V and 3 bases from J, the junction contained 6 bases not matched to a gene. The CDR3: CASSRGTSGKETQYF. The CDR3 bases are TGTGCCAGCTCCAGGGGGACTAGCGGGAAAGAGACCCAGTACTTC.

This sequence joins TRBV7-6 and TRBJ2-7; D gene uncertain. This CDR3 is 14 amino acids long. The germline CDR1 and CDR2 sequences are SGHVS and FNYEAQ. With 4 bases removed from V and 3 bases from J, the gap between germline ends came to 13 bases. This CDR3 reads CASSSLEGDYEQYF. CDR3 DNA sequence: TGTGCCAGCAGCTCCCTCGAAGGAGACTACGAGCAGTACTTC.

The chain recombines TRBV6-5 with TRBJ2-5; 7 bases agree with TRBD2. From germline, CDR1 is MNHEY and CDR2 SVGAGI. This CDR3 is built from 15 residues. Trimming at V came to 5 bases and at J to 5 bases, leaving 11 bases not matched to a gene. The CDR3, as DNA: TGTGCCAGCAGTCCATCCCCGGGGGGTGGTGAGACCCAGTACTTC. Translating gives CASSPSPGGGETQYF.